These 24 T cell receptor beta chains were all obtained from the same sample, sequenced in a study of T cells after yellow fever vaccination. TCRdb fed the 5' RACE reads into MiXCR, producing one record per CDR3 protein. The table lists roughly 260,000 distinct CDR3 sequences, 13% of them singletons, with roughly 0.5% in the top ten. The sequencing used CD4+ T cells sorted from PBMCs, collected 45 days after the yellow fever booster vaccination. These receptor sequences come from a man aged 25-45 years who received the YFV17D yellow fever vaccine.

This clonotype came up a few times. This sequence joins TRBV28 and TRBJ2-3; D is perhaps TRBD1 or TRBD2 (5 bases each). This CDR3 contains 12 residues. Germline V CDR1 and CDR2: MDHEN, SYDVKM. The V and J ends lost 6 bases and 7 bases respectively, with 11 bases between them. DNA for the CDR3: TGTGCCAGCAGACGGGGCGGTTATACGCAGTATTTT. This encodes CASRRGGYTQYF.

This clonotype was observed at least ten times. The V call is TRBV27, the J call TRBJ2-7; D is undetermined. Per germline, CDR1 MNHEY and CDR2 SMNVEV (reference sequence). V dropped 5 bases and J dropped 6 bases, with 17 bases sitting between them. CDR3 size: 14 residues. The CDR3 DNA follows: TGTGCCAGCAGTACTGAACCCCGATGGGGCGAGCAGTACTTC. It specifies CASSTEPRWGEQYF.

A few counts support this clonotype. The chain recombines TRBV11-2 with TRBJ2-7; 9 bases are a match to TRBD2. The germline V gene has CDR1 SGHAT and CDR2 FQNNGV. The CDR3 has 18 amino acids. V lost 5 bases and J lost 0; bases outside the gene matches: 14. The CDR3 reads CASSASIWTSATSYEQYF. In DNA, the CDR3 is TGTGCCAGCAGCGCTTCTATCTGGACTAGCGCCACCTCCTACGAGCAGTACTTC.

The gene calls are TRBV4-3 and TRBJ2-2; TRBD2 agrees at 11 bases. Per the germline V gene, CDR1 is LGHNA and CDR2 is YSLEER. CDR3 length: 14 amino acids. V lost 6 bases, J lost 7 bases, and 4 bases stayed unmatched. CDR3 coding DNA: TGCGCCAGCAGTCTAGCGGGAGGCTTCGGGGAGCTGTTTTTT. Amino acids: CASSLAGGFGELFF.

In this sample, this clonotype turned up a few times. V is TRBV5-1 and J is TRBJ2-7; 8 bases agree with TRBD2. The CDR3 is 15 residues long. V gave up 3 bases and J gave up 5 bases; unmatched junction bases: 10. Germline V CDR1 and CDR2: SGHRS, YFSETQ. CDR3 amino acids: CASSSRTSRDNEQYF. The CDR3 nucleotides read TGCGCCAGCAGCTCGCGGACTAGCCGGGACAACGAGCAGTACTTC.

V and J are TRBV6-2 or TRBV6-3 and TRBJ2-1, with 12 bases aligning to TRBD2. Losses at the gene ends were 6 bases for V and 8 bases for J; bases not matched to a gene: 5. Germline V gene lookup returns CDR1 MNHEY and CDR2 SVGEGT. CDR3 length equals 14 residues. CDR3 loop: CASRETSGRHEQFF. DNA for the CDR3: TGTGCCAGCAGGGAGACTAGCGGGAGACATGAGCAGTTCTTC.

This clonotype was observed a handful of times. The CDR3: CSAREIGQETQYF. The CDR3 DNA reads TGCAGTGCCCGAGAGATTGGACAAGAGACCCAGTACTTC. The chain carries TRBV20-1 and TRBJ2-5; D ambiguous. The CDR3 loop spans 13 amino acids. V lost 6 bases and J lost 2, with 13 bases in between. CDR1 is DFQATT, CDR2 SNEGSKA, per germline (reference sequence).

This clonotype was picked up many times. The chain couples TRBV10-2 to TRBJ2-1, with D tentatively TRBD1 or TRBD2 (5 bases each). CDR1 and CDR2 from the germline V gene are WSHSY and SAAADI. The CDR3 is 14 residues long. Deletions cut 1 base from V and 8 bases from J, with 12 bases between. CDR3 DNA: TGCGCCAGCAGTGAGTACGGGACGATGGATGAGCAGTTCTTC. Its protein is CASSEYGTMDEQFF.

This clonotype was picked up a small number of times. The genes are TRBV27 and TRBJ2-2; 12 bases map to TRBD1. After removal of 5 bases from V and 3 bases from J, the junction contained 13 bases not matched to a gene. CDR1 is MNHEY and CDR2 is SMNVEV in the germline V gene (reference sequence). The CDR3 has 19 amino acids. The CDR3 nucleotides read TGTGCCAGCAGTGCCGGGACAGGGGGCTGGCGAGAAGACACCGGGGAGCTGTTTTTT. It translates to CASSAGTGGWREDTGELFF.

The CDR3 here is CASSGNSGTSGITGELFF. The CDR3 region has the DNA TGTGCCAGCAGCGGAAACTCCGGGACTAGCGGGATCACCGGGGAGCTGTTTTTT. The chain uses TRBV5-4 and TRBJ2-2; 13 nucleotides match TRBD2. This CDR3 is built from 18 residues. Germline V gene lookup returns CDR1 SGHNT and CDR2 YYREEE (reference sequence). J lost 4 bases, V lost 4 bases, and 10 bases had no gene match.

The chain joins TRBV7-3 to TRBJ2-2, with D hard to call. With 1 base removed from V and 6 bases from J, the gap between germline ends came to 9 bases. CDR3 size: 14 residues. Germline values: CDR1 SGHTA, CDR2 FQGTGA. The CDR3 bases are TGTGCCAGCAGCTTAAACCCCTCCTCCGGGGAGCTGTTTTTT. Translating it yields CASSLNPSSGELFF.

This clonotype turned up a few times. CDR3 region: CASSQRRGTYNEQFF. In DNA form, the CDR3 reads TGTGCCAGCAGCCAGCGCCGAGGAACCTACAATGAGCAGTTCTTC. V gene TRBV4-2 combines with J gene TRBJ2-1; D gene ambiguous. V gave up 3 bases and J gave up 2 bases, with 11 bases separating them. The CDR3 is 15 amino acids. Germline assignment: CDR1 LGHNA and CDR2 YNFKEQ.

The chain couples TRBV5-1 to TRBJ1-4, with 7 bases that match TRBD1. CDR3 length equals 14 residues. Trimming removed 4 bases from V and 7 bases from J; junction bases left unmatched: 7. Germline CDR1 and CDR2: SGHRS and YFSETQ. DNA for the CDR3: TGCGCCAGCAGCATGGGACAGCAACCTGAAAAACTGTTTTTT. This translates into CASSMGQQPEKLFF. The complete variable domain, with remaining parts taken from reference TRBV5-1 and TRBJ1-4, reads KAGVTQTPRYLIKTRGQQVTLSCSPISGHRSVSWYQQTPGQGLQFLFEYFSETQRNKGNFPGRFSGRQFSNSRSEMNVSTLELGDSALYLCASSMGQQPEKLFFGSGTQLSVL.

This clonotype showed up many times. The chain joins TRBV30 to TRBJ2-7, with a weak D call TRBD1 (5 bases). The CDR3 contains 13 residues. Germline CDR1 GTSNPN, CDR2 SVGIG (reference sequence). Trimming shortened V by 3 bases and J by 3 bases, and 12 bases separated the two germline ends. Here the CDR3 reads CAWSLGRGYEQYF. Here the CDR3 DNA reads TGTGCCTGGAGCCTGGGAAGGGGCTACGAGCAGTACTTC.

CDR3 sequence (DNA): TGTGCCAGCAGCGCCTGGACGGAAAGCTCCTACGAGCAGTACTTC. It encodes CASSAWTESSYEQYF. This rearrangement joins TRBV6-2 or TRBV6-3 to TRBJ2-7; D remains unclear. CDR1 is MNHEY, CDR2 SVGEGT, per germline. Deletions cut 6 bases from V and 0 bases from J, with 15 bases between. The CDR3 covers 15 residues.

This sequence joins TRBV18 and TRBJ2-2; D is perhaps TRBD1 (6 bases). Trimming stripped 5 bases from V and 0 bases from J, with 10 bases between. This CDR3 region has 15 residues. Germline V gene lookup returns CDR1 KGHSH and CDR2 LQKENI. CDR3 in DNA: TGTGCCAGCTCATCACAGGGCCCGAACACCGGGGAGCTGTTTTTT. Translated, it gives CASSSQGPNTGELFF. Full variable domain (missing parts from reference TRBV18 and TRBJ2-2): NAGVMQNPRHLVRRRGQEARLRCSPMKGHSHVYWYRQLPEEGLKFMVYLQKENIIDESGMPKERFSAEFPKEGPSILRIQQVVRGDSAAYFCASSSQGPNTGELFFGEGSRLTVL.

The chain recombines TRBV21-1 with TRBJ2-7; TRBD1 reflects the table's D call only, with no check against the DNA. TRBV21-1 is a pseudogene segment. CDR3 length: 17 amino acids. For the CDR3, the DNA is TGTGCCAGCAGCAAAGAGAGGGGACAGGCAACTCCCTACGAGCAGTACTTC. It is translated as CASSKERGQATPYEQYF.

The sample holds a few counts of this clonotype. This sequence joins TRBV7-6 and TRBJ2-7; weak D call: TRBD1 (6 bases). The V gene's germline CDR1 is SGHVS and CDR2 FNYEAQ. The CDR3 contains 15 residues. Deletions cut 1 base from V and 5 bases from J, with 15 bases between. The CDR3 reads CASSLGVGGLDEQYF. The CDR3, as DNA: TGTGCCAGCAGCTTAGGAGTTGGGGGCTTAGACGAGCAGTACTTC.

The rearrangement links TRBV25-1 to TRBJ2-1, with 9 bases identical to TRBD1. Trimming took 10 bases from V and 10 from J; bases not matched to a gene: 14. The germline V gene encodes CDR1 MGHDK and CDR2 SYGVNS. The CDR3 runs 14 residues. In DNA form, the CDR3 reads TGTGCCACCCCGGGGACAGGGCTGTCGGACGAGCAGTTCTTC. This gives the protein CATPGTGLSDEQFF.

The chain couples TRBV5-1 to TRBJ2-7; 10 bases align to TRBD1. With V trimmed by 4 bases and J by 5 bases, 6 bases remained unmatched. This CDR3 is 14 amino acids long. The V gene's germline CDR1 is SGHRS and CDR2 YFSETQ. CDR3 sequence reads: CASSRGQGNDEQYF. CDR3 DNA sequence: TGCGCCAGCAGCCGGGGACAGGGGAACGACGAGCAGTACTTC.

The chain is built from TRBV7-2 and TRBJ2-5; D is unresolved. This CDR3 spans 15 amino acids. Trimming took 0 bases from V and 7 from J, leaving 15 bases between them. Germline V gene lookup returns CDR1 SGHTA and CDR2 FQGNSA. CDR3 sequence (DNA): TGTGCCAGCAGCTTAGCCCTAGACTCCAGAGGGACCCAGTACTTC. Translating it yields CASSLALDSRGTQYF. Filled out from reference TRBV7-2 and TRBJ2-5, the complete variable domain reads GAGVSQSPSNKVTEKGKDVELRCDPISGHTALYWYRQSLGQGLEFLIYFQGNSAPDKSGLPSDRFSAERTGGSVSTLTIQRTQQEDSAVYLCASSLALDSRGTQYFGPGTRLLVL.

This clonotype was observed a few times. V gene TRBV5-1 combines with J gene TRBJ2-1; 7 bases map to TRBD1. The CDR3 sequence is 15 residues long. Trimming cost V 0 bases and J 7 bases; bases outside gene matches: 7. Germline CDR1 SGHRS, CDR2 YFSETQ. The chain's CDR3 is CASSLEGAPGNEQFF. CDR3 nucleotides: TGCGCCAGCAGCTTGGAGGGGGCCCCGGGGAATGAGCAGTTCTTC.

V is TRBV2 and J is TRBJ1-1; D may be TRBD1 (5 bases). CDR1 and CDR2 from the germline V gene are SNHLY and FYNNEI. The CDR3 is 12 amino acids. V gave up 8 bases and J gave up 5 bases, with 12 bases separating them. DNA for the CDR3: TGTGCCAGCCGTATCTGGGGGACTGAAGCTTTCTTT. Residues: CASRIWGTEAFF.

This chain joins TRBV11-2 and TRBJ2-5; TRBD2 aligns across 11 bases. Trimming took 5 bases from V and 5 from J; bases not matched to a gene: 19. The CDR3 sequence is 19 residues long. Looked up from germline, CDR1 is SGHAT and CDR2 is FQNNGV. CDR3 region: CASSPHGADSGRAYETQYF. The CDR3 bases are TGTGCCAGCAGCCCCCACGGCGCGGATAGCGGGAGGGCCTACGAGACCCAGTACTTC.